Given below is one TCR beta chain in context. Assay: immunoSEQ multiplex PCR; the TCRdb copy retains only in-frame clones and omits some. Of 110,000 or so clones listed, around 85% are singletons. This sample stems from a study of blood T cell repertoires in COVID-19. Whole-study context: Some COVID-19 samples were acute and others convalescent; all came from the United States, Italy and Spain.

The CDR3 is made up of 11 amino acids. Trimming stripped 4 bases from V and 9 bases from J, with 9 bases between. Germline assignment: CDR1 LGHDT and CDR2 YNNKEL (reference sequence). The chain joins TRBV3-1 (or the pseudogene TRBV3-2) to TRBJ2-5, with a possible D match to TRBD1 (5 bases). Specimen: peripheral blood. This receptor was obtained from a man aged 70 or older who had recovered from COVID-19. The CDR3 spells CASSLGVAQYF. CDR3 nucleotide sequence: TGTGCCAGCAGCCTAGGGGTGGCCCAGTACTTC.